The 30 T cell receptor beta chains listed next were all sequenced from one sample in a study of blood T cell repertoires in COVID-19. Clones were read by immunoSEQ multiplex PCR, and TCRdb kept only the in-frame ones, dropping some. Of about 42,000 clones listed, roughly 85% are singletons. Input material: peripheral blood. The source is a woman in her 70s in a cohort sampled during active COVID-19.

This clone was counted only a few times. The V gene is TRBV20-1, the J gene TRBJ2-1, with unresolved D. The CDR3 is 15 residues long. V was trimmed by 3 bases and J by 8 bases, leaving 20 bases between them. CDR1 is DFQATT and CDR2 is SNEGSKA in the germline V gene (reference sequence). CDR3 DNA: TGCAGTGCTAGTGGTGGGCCCTTCTACGGCTATGAGCAGTTCTTC. Translation gives CSASGGPFYGYEQFF.

This chain links TRBV10-3 with TRBJ1-2; a weak D match, TRBD1 (5 bases). Germline values: CDR1 ENHRY, CDR2 SYGVKD. This CDR3 region has 15 residues. Trimming removed 0 bases from V and 3 bases from J, with 11 bases in between. DNA of the CDR3: TGTGCCATCAGTGAGTCAGGGGCTACAGACTATGGCTACACCTTC. Protein: CAISESGATDYGYTF.

CDR3 region: CASSHRTEGNSPLHF. Here the CDR3 DNA reads TGCGCCAGCAGCCATAGGACGGAGGGTAATTCACCCCTCCACTTT. The chain couples TRBV4-3 to TRBJ1-6; D ambiguous. Trimming took 3 bases from V and 6 from J, leaving 12 bases between them. CDR1 is LGHNA, CDR2 YSLEER, per germline. This CDR3 is built from 15 residues.

CDR3: CATGLAGPYNEQFF. As DNA, the CDR3 is TGTGCCACAGGACTAGCAGGGCCCTACAATGAGCAGTTCTTC. The chain couples TRBV2 to TRBJ2-1, with 8 bases that match TRBD2. CDR3 length equals 14 residues. Per the germline V gene, CDR1 is SNHLY and CDR2 is FYNNEI. With 10 bases clipped from V and 2 bases from J, the junction kept 7 bases outside the gene matches.

The genes are TRBV9 and TRBJ1-2; D possibly corresponds to TRBD1 (6 bases). The germline CDR1 and CDR2 sequences are SGDLS and YYNGEE. The CDR3 length is 16 residues. The germline V and J ends were trimmed by 4 bases and 8 bases, with 24 bases remaining between them. CDR3 in DNA: TGTGCCAGCAGCATCAACCCTCAAGGACAGCAAGGAGGCTACACCTTC. This encodes CASSINPQGQQGGYTF.

The genes are TRBV7-2 and TRBJ1-5; D not resolved. Germline lookup yields CDR1 SGHTA and CDR2 FQGNSA. V gave up 3 bases and J gave up 1 base, with 10 bases separating them. This CDR3 has 15 residues. As DNA, the CDR3 is TGTGCCAGCAGCTTCGTGTCGGGGAGCAATCAGCCCCAGCATTTT. It codes for CASSFVSGSNQPQHF.

In this sample, this clone turned up a few times. V gene TRBV4-3 combines with J gene TRBJ1-2; 10 nucleotides agree with TRBD1. V lost 3 bases to trimming and J lost 4 bases; unmatched junction nucleotides: 5. The CDR3 is 15 amino acids. Germline assignment: CDR1 LGHNA and CDR2 YSLEER. CDR3 coding DNA: TGCGCCAGCAGCCAGCCGGGACAGGGGCTCTATGGCTACACCTTC. Translated: CASSQPGQGLYGYTF.

The rearrangement uses TRBV20-1 and TRBJ1-5, with D possibly matching TRBD1 (5 bases). The CDR3 is made up of 12 amino acids. V was pared by 3 bases and J by 6 bases, with 9 bases between. CDR1 and CDR2 from the germline V gene are DFQATT and SNEGSKA (reference sequence). The CDR3 DNA reads TGCAGTGCTAGTGGGGGAGGTCAGCCCCAGCATTTT. Translation: CSASGGGQPQHF.

The CDR3 sequence is CASKQADYGYTF. The CDR3 DNA sequence: TGTGCCAGCAAACAGGCCGACTATGGCTACACCTTC. The chain employs TRBV28 and TRBJ1-2; tentative D call: TRBD1 (5 bases). CDR1 is MDHEN, CDR2 SYDVKM, per germline. CDR3 length: 12 amino acids. Trimming took off 7 bases at V and 3 bases at J, with 9 bases between the two ends.

With regard to this clone: Possible read error: a much larger clone is one base away. The rearrangement links TRBV7-9 to TRBJ2-1, with D possibly being TRBD2 (6 bases). The CDR3 is made up of 15 amino acids. Between the trimmed V and J ends, which lost 0 bases and 0 bases, there was a span of 6 bases. Germline CDR1 and CDR2: SEHNR and FQNEAQ (reference sequence). CDR3 sequence reads: CASSLAGSSYNEQFF. CDR3 bases: TGTGCCAGCAGCTTAGCCGGGAGCTCCTACAATGAGCAGTTCTTC.

Only one count was recorded for this clone. The chain has TRBV7-2 and TRBJ1-2, with 8 bases lining up with TRBD1. V lost 2 bases and J lost 3; bases outside the gene matches: 2. From germline, CDR1 is SGHTA and CDR2 FQGNSA. CDR3 length equals 14 residues. In DNA form, the CDR3 reads TGTGCCAGCAGCTTATGGGGACAGGACTATGGCTACACCTTC. Protein sequence: CASSLWGQDYGYTF.

The gene calls are TRBV5-4 and TRBJ2-1; possibly TRBD1 for D (6 bases). This CDR3 is 13 amino acids long. CDR1 SGHNT and CDR2 YYREEE come from the germline V gene (reference sequence). With 4 bases removed from V and 7 bases from J, the gap between germline ends came to 12 bases. CDR3 nucleotides: TGTGCCAGCAGCCCCCCTAGGGGGAATGAGCAGTTCTTC. Translating it yields CASSPPRGNEQFF.

CDR3 DNA: TGTGCCAGTAGTATAGCGGGAGTAGAAGAGACCCAGTACTTC. Translated: CASSIAGVEETQYF. The gene calls are TRBV19 and TRBJ2-5, with D perhaps TRBD2 (6 bases). Germline V gives CDR1 LNHDA, CDR2 SQIVND (reference sequence). The CDR3 runs to 14 residues. Deletions cut 1 base from V and 3 bases from J, with 9 bases between.

J is TRBJ2-2 and V is TRBV19, with 15 nucleotides matching TRBD2. Germline-derived CDR1 and CDR2 are LNHDA and SQIVND (reference sequence). CDR3 length: 20 amino acids. V was pared by 5 bases and J by 3 bases, with 13 bases of the junction left unmatched. DNA for the CDR3: TGTGCCAGTAGTCACAATCCGGGACTAGCGGGAGGACCCCACACCGGGGAGCTGTTTTTT. It codes for CASSHNPGLAGGPHTGELFF. Looking up the rest from reference TRBV19 and TRBJ2-2 gives the full variable domain: DGGITQSPKYLFRKEGQNVTLSCEQNLNHDAMYWYRQDPGQGLRLIYYSQIVNDFQKGDIAEGYSVSREKKESFPLTVTSAQKNPTAFYLCASSHNPGLAGGPHTGELFFGEGSRLTVL.

This sequence joins TRBV19 and TRBJ2-5; TRBD2 agrees at 10 bases. Unmatched junction bases numbered 11, after V lost 3 bases and J lost 10 bases. Germline V CDR1 and CDR2: LNHDA, SQIVND (reference sequence). The CDR3 runs to 15 residues. For the CDR3, the DNA is TGTGCCAGTAGTATCCCCCTAGCGGGAGTACTCTTCCAGTACTTC. This encodes CASSIPLAGVLFQYF.

The chain employs TRBV7-9 and TRBJ1-1, with TRBD1 identical over 9 bases. After removal of 6 bases from V and 6 bases from J, the junction contained 5 bases not matched to a gene. The CDR3 extends over 13 amino acids. The germline V gene encodes CDR1 SEHNR and CDR2 FQNEAQ (reference sequence). CDR3: CASSEQGAAEAFF. The DNA for the CDR3 is TGTGCCAGCAGTGAACAGGGGGCTGCTGAAGCTTTCTTT.

The J gene is TRBJ1-1, the V gene TRBV5-1; D unresolved. This CDR3 is built from 16 residues. The germline V gene encodes CDR1 SGHRS and CDR2 YFSETQ. Trimming removed 0 bases from V and 3 bases from J, with 15 bases in between. The CDR3 is CASSLGQRVDDTEAFF. The CDR3 coding sequence is TGCGCCAGCAGCTTGGGCCAGAGGGTTGACGACACTGAAGCTTTCTTT.

The genes are TRBV27 and TRBJ1-1; TRBD1 might be the D (6 bases). The CDR3 extends over 14 amino acids. Trimming took off 7 bases at V and 1 base at J, with 13 bases between the two ends. The germline CDR1 and CDR2 sequences are MNHEY and SMNVEV (reference sequence). The CDR3 DNA is TGTGCCAGCACCCTAAGAGGGGGGAACACTGAAGCTTTCTTT. It translates to CASTLRGGNTEAFF.

CDR3 residues: CASSSEGGDYGYTF. CDR3 DNA: TGTGCCAGCAGTTCCGAGGGGGGGGACTATGGCTACACCTTC. The rearrangement links TRBV27 to TRBJ1-2; possible D gene TRBD1, 6 bases. V was cut by 4 bases and J by 3 bases, with 12 bases left in between. CDR1 is MNHEY, CDR2 SMNVEV, per germline (reference sequence). The CDR3 has 14 amino acids.

The chain uses TRBV18 and TRBJ2-7, with TRBD2 matching over 12 bases. This CDR3 has 16 residues. Germline V CDR1 and CDR2: KGHSH, LQKENI. V dropped 5 bases and J dropped 10; count of bases not matched to a gene: 15. CDR3 nucleotides: TGTGCCAGCTCATATACGAGCACTAGCGGGAGGTCAGAACAGTACTTC. Protein product: CASSYTSTSGRSEQYF.

The V and J genes are TRBV29-1 and TRBJ2-1; D perhaps matches TRBD2 (5 bases). The ends were cut back, 1 base at V and 4 bases at J, with 8 bases in the middle. This CDR3 contains 13 residues. Germline V CDR1 and CDR2: SQVTM, ANQGSEA. The DNA of the CDR3 is TGCAGCGTTGAAGTGGGAGCTTACAATGAGCAGTTCTTC. Amino acids: CSVEVGAYNEQFF.

This chain uses TRBV4-1 with TRBJ1-3; D not resolved. The length of the CDR3 is 15 residues. Germline CDR1 reads MGHRA; CDR2 reads YSYEKL. V shed 0 bases and J shed 1 base, with 7 bases lying between them. CDR3 protein: CASSQDVTSGNTIYF. The CDR3 DNA reads TGCGCCAGCAGCCAAGACGTTACATCTGGAAACACCATATATTTT.

Comment on this clone: At the DNA level, this CDR3 is encoded by other sequences in the same sample as well. The J gene is TRBJ2-5, the V gene TRBV28; 8 bases agree with TRBD2. V lost 2 bases, J lost 1 base, and 3 bases stayed unmatched. The CDR3 length is 15 residues. Germline CDR1 and CDR2: MDHEN and SYDVKM. CDR3 residues: CASSLGGRLQETQYF. CDR3 DNA sequence: TGTGCCAGCAGTTTAGGCGGGAGGCTCCAAGAGACCCAGTACTTC.

This clone appeared once. The chain couples TRBV11-2 to TRBJ1-3, with D possibly being TRBD1 (5 bases). CDR1 is SGHAT, CDR2 FQNNGV, per germline. Trimming stripped 3 bases from V and 0 bases from J, with 12 bases between. The CDR3 sequence is 16 residues long. CDR3 sequence reads: CASSLGGHISGNTIYF. The CDR3 DNA sequence: TGTGCCAGCAGCTTGGGCGGACACATCTCTGGAAACACCATATATTTT. The variable domain in full, completed from reference TRBV11-2 and TRBJ1-3, reads EAGVAQSPRYKIIEKRQSVAFWCNPISGHATLYWYQQILGQGPKLLIQFQNNGVVDDSQLPKDRFSAERLKGVDSTLKIQPAKLEDSAVYLCASSLGGHISGNTIYFGEGSWLTVV.

The chain uses TRBV7-2 and TRBJ1-1, with D tentatively TRBD1 (6 bases). The V gene's germline CDR1 is SGHTA and CDR2 FQGNSA. CDR3 length: 15 residues. Trimming took 4 bases from V and 0 from J, leaving 12 bases between them. The CDR3 DNA follows: TGTGCCAGCAGCTCCAGGGGAAGCATGAACACTGAAGCTTTCTTT. Amino acid sequence: CASSSRGSMNTEAFF.

V usage is TRBV10-2 and J usage is TRBJ2-2, with D possibly being TRBD2 (6 bases). Germline V gene sequence: CDR1 WSHSY, CDR2 SAAADI. V was cut by 9 bases and J by 2 bases, with 16 bases left in between. The CDR3 has 15 residues. CDR3 in amino acids: CARGDSGTNTGELFF. CDR3 sequence (DNA): TGCGCCAGGGGAGATAGCGGAACTAACACCGGGGAGCTGTTTTTT.

The gene calls are TRBV7-6 and TRBJ2-5, with 12 bases that match TRBD1. Germline trimming cut 3 bases from V and 3 bases from J; bases unmatched to any gene: 14. CDR3 size: 19 residues. Germline V lookup: CDR1 SGHVS, CDR2 FNYEAQ. The CDR3 DNA follows: TGTGCCAGCAGCTTCGACAACCCGGGACAGGGGGCATGGGAAGAGACCCAGTACTTC. Translated, it gives CASSFDNPGQGAWEETQYF.

Written as DNA, the CDR3 is TGTGCCAGCTCACTTTCGAGGACAGGGGTCTCCTACGAGCAGTACTTC. It codes for CASSLSRTGVSYEQYF. The chain combines TRBV18 with TRBJ2-7; TRBD1 matches at 9 bases. CDR1 is KGHSH, CDR2 LQKENI, per germline. The CDR3 has 16 residues. Unmatched junction bases numbered 7, after V lost 4 bases and J lost 0 bases.

J is TRBJ2-5 and V is TRBV28, with 8 nucleotides matching TRBD1. J lost 5 bases, V lost 6 bases, and 5 bases had no gene match. CDR1 is MDHEN and CDR2 is SYDVKM in the germline V gene. The CDR3 is 13 residues long. CDR3 DNA: TGTGCCAGCAGCCGACAGGGGTGGGAGACCCAGTACTTC. This gives the protein CASSRQGWETQYF.

CDR3 region: CASSPYRDHSPLHF. CDR3 coding DNA: TGTGCCAGCAGCCCTTACCGCGATCATTCACCCCTCCACTTT. The V call is TRBV7-9, the J call TRBJ1-6; D gene unclear. Between the trimmed V and J ends, which lost 5 bases and 8 bases, there was a span of 13 bases. This CDR3 comprises 14 residues. CDR1 and CDR2 (germline): SEHNR, FQNEAQ (reference sequence).